This T cell receptor beta chain was profiled in a study of T cells after posttransplantation cyclophosphamide. Study-level findings and limits: Recipient CMV seropositivity and CMV reactivation strongly tracked TRB clonality. Later post-transplant blood repertoires were often dominated by donor CD8+ memory clones.

Sequencing was performed with immunoSEQ multiplex PCR; in TCRdb, only in-frame clones are kept and a portion is missing. The sample is made up of approximately 40,000 clones, none counted only once. This clone appeared many times. The antigen remains undetermined. This sequence was found in a man aged 40-49 years in good health, CMV-negative, and a related stem cell transplant donor. The sample taken for sequencing was PBMCs.

The CDR3 reads CASSTPTHDRARGTYEQYF. The CDR3 DNA reads TGTGCCAGCAGCACCCCGACACATGACAGGGCCCGCGGAACCTACGAGCAGTACTTC. The chain carries TRBV7-8 and TRBJ2-7; 7 nucleotides align to TRBD1. The J segment lost 2 bases and the V segment lost 5 bases, leaving 21 bases of the junction unmatched. Germline V CDR1 and CDR2: SGHVS, FQNEAQ. CDR3 length equals 19 residues.